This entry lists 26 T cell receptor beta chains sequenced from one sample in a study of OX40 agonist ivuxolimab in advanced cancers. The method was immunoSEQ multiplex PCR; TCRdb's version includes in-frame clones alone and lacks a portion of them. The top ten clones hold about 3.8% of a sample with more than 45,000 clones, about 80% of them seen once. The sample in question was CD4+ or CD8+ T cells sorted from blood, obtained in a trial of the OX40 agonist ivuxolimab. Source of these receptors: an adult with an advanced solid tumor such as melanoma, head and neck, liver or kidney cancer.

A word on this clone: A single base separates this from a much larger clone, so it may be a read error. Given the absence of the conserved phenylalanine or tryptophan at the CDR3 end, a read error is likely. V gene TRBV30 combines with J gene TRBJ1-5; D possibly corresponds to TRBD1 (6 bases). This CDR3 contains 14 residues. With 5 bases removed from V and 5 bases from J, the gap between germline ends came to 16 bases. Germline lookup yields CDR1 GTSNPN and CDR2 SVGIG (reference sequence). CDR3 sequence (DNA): TGTGCCTGGGGGGCCGGGACATCGCATCAGCCCCAGCATCTT. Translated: CAWGAGTSHQPQHL.

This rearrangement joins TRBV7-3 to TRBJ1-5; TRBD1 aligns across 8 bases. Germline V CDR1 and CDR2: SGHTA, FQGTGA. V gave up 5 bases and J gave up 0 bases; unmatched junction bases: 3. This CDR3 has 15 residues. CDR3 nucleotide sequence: TGTGCCAGCAGCACAGACAGGGGTAGCAATCAGCCCCAGCATTTT. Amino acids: CASSTDRGSNQPQHF.

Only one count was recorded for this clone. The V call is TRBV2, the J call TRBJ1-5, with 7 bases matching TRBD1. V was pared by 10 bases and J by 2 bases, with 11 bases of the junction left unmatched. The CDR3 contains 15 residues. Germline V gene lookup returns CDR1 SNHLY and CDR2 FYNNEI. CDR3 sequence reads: CANLPGQTRNQPQHF. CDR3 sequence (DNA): TGTGCCAACCTCCCGGGACAGACTCGCAATCAGCCCCAGCATTTT.

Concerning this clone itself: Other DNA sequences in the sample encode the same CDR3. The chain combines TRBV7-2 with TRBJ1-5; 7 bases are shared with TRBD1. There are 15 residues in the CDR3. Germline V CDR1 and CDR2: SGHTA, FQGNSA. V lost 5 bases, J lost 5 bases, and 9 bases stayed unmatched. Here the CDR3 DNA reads TGTGCCAGCAGCCTTCGGACAGGAGGGGATCAGCCCCAGCATTTT. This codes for CASSLRTGGDQPQHF.

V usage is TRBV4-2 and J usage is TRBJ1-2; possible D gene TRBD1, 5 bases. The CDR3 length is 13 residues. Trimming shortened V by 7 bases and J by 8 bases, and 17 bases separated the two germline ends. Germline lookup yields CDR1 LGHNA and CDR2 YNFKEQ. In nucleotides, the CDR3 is TGTGCCAGCACCCTCGGAGGGGCGCGGGGCTACACCTTC. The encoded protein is CASTLGGARGYTF.

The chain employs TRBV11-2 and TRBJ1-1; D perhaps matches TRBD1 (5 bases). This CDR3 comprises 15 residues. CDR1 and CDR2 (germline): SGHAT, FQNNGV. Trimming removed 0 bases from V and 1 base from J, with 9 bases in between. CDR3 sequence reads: CASSLDLGGNTEAFF. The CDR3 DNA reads TGTGCCAGCAGCTTAGATCTGGGGGGGAACACTGAAGCTTTCTTT.

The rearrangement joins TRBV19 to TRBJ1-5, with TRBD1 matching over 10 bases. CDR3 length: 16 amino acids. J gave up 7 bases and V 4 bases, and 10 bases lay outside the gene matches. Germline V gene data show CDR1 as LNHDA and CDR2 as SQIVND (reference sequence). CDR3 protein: CASSTIRDRGRQPQHF. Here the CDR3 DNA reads TGTGCCAGTAGTACCATTCGGGACAGGGGAAGACAGCCCCAGCATTTT.

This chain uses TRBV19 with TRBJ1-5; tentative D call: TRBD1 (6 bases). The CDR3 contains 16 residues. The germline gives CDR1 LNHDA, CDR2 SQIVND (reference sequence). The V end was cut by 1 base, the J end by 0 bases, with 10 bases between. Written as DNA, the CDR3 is TGTGCCAGTAGTATAGTAGCAGGGGTTAGCAATCAGCCCCAGCATTTT. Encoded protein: CASSIVAGVSNQPQHF.

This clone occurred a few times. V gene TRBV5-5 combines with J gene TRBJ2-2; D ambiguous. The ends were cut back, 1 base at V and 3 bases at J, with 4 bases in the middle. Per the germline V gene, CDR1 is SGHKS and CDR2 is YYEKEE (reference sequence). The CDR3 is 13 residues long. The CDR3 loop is CASSLIDTGELFF. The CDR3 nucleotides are TGTGCCAGCAGCTTGATAGACACCGGGGAGCTGTTTTTT.

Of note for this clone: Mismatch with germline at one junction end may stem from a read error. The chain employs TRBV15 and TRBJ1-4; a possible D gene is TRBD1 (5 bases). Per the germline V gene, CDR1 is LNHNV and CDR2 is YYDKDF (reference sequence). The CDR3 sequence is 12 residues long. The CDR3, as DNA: TGTGCCACCAGCGGAGACGGGGGGGTCAGGTTTTTT. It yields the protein CATSGDGGVRFF.

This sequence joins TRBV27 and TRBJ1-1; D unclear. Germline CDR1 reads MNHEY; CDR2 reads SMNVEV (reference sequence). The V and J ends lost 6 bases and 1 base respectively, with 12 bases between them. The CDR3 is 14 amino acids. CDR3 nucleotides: TGTGCCAGCAGCCCCGGACGGACGAACACTGAAGCTTTCTTT. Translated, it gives CASSPGRTNTEAFF.

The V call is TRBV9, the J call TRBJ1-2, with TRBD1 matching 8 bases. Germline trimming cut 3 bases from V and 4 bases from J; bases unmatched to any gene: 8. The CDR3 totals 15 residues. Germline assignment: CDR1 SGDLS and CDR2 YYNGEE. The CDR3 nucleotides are TGTGCCAGCAGCGCACAGGGGGGATTCTCCTATGGCTACACCTTC. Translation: CASSAQGGFSYGYTF.

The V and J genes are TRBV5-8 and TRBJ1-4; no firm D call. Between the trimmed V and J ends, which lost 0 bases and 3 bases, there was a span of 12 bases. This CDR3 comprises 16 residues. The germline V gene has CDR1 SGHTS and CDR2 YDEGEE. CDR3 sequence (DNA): TGTGCCAGCAGCTTGGGCTCGCGCTTGGCTAATGAAAAACTGTTTTTT. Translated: CASSLGSRLANEKLFF.

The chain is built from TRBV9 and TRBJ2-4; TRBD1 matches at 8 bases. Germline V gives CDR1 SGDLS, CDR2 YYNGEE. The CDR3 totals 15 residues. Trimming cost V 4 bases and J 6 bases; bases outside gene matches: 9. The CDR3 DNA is TGTGCCAGCAGCCTTGGACAGGGTTATAGAAACATTCAGTACTTC. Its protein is CASSLGQGYRNIQYF.

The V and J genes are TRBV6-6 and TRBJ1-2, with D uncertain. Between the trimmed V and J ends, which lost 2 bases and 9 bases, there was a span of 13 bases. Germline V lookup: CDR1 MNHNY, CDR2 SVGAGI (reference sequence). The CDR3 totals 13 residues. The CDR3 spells CASSYALDGSYTF. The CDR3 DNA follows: TGTGCCAGCAGTTACGCGCTAGATGGGAGCTACACCTTC.

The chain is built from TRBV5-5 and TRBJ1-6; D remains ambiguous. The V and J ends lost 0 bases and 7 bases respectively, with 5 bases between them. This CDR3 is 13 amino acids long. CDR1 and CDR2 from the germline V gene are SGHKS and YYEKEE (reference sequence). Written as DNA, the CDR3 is TGTGCCAGCAGCTTGGGACCGAATTCACCCCTCCACTTT. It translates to CASSLGPNSPLHF.

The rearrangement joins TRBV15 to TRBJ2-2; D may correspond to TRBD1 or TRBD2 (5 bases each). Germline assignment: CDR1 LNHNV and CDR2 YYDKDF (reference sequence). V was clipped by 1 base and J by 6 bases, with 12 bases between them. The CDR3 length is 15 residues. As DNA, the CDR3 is TGTGCCACCAGCAGAGCAGGGTGGGGGTCCGGGGAGCTGTTTTTT. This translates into CATSRAGWGSGELFF.

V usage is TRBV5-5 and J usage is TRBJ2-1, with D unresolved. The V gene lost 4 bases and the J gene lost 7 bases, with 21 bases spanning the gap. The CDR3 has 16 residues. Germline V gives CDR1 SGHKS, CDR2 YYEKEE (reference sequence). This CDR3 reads CASSDSLGVGLNEQFF. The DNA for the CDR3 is TGTGCCAGCAGCGATTCTCTCGGCGTCGGTCTTAATGAGCAGTTCTTC. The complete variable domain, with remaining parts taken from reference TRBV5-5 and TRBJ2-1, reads DAGVTQSPTHLIKTRGQQVTLRCSPISGHKSVSWYQQVLGQGPQFIFQYYEKEERGRGNFPDRFSARQFPNYSSELNVNALLLGDSALYLCASSDSLGVGLNEQFFGPGTRLTVL.

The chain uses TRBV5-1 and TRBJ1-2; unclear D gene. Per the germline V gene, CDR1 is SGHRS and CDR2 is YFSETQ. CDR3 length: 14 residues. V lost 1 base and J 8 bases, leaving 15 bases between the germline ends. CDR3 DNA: TGCGCCAGCAGCTTGAAGTGGGGTGATGAAGGCTACACCTTC. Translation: CASSLKWGDEGYTF.

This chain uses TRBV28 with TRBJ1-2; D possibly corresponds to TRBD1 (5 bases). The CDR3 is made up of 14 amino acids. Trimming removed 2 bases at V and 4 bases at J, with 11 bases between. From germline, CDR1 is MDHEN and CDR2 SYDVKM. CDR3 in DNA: TGTGCCAGCAGTTTAGTCAGGGCTCCCTATGGCTACACCTTC. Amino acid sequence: CASSLVRAPYGYTF.

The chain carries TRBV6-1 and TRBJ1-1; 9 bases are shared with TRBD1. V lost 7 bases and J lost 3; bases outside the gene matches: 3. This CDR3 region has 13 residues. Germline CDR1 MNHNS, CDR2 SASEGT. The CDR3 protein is CASNRDRDTEAFF. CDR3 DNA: TGTGCCAGCAATCGGGACAGGGACACTGAAGCTTTCTTT.

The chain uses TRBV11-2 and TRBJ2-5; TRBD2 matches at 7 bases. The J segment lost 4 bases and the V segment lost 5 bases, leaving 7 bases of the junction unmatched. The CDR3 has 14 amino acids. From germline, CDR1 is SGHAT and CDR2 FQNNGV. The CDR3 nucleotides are TGTGCCAGCAGCGATGCTTGGGGGGGAGAGACCCAGTACTTC. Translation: CASSDAWGGETQYF. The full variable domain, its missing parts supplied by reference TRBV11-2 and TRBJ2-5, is EAGVAQSPRYKIIEKRQSVAFWCNPISGHATLYWYQQILGQGPKLLIQFQNNGVVDDSQLPKDRFSAERLKGVDSTLKIQPAKLEDSAVYLCASSDAWGGETQYFGPGTRLLVL.

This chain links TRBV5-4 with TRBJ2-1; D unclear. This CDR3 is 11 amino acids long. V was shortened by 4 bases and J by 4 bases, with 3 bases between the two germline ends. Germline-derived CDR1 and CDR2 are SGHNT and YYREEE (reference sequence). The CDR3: CASSKYNEQFF. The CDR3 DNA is TGTGCCAGCAGCAAGTACAATGAGCAGTTCTTC.

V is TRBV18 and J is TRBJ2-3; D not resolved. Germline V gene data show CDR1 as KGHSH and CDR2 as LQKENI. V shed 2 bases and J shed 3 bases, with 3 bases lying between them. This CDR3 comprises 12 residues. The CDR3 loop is CASSPMTDTQYF. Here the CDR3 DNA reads TGTGCCAGCTCACCAATGACAGATACGCAGTATTTT. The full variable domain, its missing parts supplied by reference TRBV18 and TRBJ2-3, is NAGVMQNPRHLVRRRGQEARLRCSPMKGHSHVYWYRQLPEEGLKFMVYLQKENIIDESGMPKERFSAEFPKEGPSILRIQQVVRGDSAAYFCASSPMTDTQYFGPGTRLTVL.

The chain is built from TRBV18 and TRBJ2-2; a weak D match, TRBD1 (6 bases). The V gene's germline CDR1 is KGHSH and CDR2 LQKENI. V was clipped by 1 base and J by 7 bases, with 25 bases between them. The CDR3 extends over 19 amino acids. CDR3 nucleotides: TGTGCCAGCTCACCACGGGCACAGGGCCCCCTTGGCCTGGTCGGGGAGCTGTTTTTT. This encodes CASSPRAQGPLGLVGELFF.

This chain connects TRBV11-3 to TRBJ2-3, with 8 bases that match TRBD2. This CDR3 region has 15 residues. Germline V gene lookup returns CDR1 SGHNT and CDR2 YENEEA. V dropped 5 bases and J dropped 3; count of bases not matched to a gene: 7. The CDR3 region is CASSPQSGRTDTQYF. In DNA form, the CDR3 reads TGTGCCAGCAGCCCACAAAGCGGGAGAACAGATACGCAGTATTTT. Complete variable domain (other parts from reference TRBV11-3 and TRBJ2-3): EAGVVQSPRYKIIEKKQPVAFWCNPISGHNTLYWYLQNLGQGPELLIRYENEEAVDDSQLPKDRFSAERLKGVDSTLKIQPAELGDSAVYLCASSPQSGRTDTQYFGPGTRLTVL.